This T cell receptor beta chain was recorded in a study of T cell repertoires in cytomegalovirus infection. Points from the study as a whole: HLA-C-restricted, CMV-specific TCR beta clonotypes were dominant ex vivo.

MiXCR was run by TCRdb on the reads, yielding one entry per CDR3 protein. Of a few hundred thousand distinct CDR3 sequences in the sample, roughly 25% were seen once. This clonotype was observed a handful of times. Its antigen is unknown. The CDR3 extends over 14 amino acids. V was pared by 0 bases and J by 2 bases, with 5 bases between. The rearrangement joins TRBV23-1 to TRBJ1-5, with D hard to call. TRBV23-1 is recorded as an ORF, its role being uncertain. This receptor was taken from a human donor in good health (CMV status not recorded). Some clones in this sample may be carry-over from other donors' samples. The sample here was cultured PBMCs, taken from culture after CMV antigen stimulation. The CDR3: CASSQSAGNQPQHF. In DNA, the CDR3 is TGCGCCAGCAGTCAATCAGCGGGCAATCAGCCCCAGCATTTT.